This T cell receptor beta chain derives from a study of T cell repertoires in cytomegalovirus infection. Study overall: Public signatures in TCR beta pointed to CMV infection and matching HLA type.

This clonotype was counted many times. Its antigen is not known. TCRdb re-called the reads with MiXCR, one entry per CDR3 protein. The repertoire holds some 300,000 distinct CDR3 sequences, with roughly 17% as singletons. This CDR3 spans 14 amino acids. V was pared by 6 bases and J by 2 bases, with 13 bases between. Germline assignment: CDR1 SGHTA and CDR2 FQGNSA. General observations from the study: Totalled public TCR beta family frequency picked out people who carried CMV plus the relevant HLA. CMV-specific HLA-C-restricted TCR beta clonotypes dominated the ex vivo response.

Sequences were obtained from PBMCs. This TCR was recovered from a human donor in good health (CMV status not recorded). Some clones in this sample may be carry-over from other donors' samples. V gene TRBV7-2 combines with J gene TRBJ2-5; possible D gene TRBD1, 5 bases. Here the CDR3 DNA reads TGTGCCAGCAGTCCCAGCAGGGTACAAGAGACCCAGTACTTC. This encodes CASSPSRVQETQYF.